A single sample is the source of the 25 T cell receptor beta chains below, sequenced in a study of a mutant IDH1 vaccine in newly diagnosed glioma. Noted time point: week 5, during vaccination. Alongside topical imiquimod, each dose of vaccine comprised 300 ug of mutant IDH1 20-mer peptide. These TCRs' antigens remain unknown. Clones were read by immunoSEQ multiplex PCR, and TCRdb kept only the in-frame ones, dropping some. The profile shows approximately 57,000 clones, less than 85% of them singletons. The sample here was PBMCs, taken from a glioma patient whose treatment included an IDH1 peptide vaccine. The receptors originated from a woman aged 18 to 35 with glioma. Some clones in this sample may be carry-over from other donors' samples.

This chain joins TRBV9 and TRBJ1-4; D gene uncertain. With 4 bases removed from V and 0 bases from J, the gap between germline ends came to 16 bases. There are 17 residues in the CDR3. Germline CDR1 reads SGDLS; CDR2 reads YYNGEE. CDR3 protein: CASSPFDYLSTNEKLFF. DNA for the CDR3: TGTGCCAGCAGCCCTTTCGACTATCTCTCAACTAATGAAAAACTGTTTTTT.

The V and J genes are TRBV5-6 and TRBJ1-5, with D perhaps TRBD1 (5 bases). From germline, CDR1 is SGHDT and CDR2 YYEEEE. The CDR3 contains 15 residues. V lost 4 bases, J lost 4 bases, and 15 bases lay in between. This CDR3 reads CASSDGTVLNQPQHF. CDR3 bases: TGTGCCAGCAGCGACGGGACGGTTCTAAATCAGCCCCAGCATTTT.

The V call is TRBV6-6, the J call TRBJ1-3, with a possible D match to TRBD1 (6 bases). CDR1 is MNHNY, CDR2 SVGAGI, per germline (reference sequence). The V end was cut by 3 bases, the J end by 5 bases, with 14 bases between. The CDR3 contains 15 residues. The CDR3 loop reads CASSYGTSGRNTIYF. The CDR3 nucleotides read TGTGCCAGCAGTTATGGGACATCGGGACGAAACACCATATATTTT.

Only a few counts were recorded for this clone. The chain employs TRBV4-1 and TRBJ2-3; weak D call: TRBD2 (6 bases). Germline CDR1 MGHRA, CDR2 YSYEKL. The ends were cut back, 0 bases at V and 2 bases at J, with 12 bases in the middle. CDR3 length: 16 residues. CDR3 nucleotide sequence: TGCGCCAGCAGCCAAGATCCGGGAGACTTCACAGATACGCAGTATTTT. Amino acids: CASSQDPGDFTDTQYF.

This chain links TRBV4-3 with TRBJ2-5; 8 positions agree with TRBD2. After removal of 0 bases from V and 0 bases from J, the junction contained 9 bases not matched to a gene. This CDR3 is 18 amino acids long. Looked up from germline, CDR1 is LGHNA and CDR2 is YSLEER. CDR3 sequence: CASSQDVGLAGNQETQYF. The CDR3 nucleotides are TGCGCCAGCAGCCAAGATGTCGGACTAGCAGGGAACCAAGAGACCCAGTACTTC.

This chain uses TRBV9 with TRBJ2-1; D ambiguous. V shed 5 bases and J shed 5 bases, with 5 bases lying between them. CDR3 size: 11 residues. CDR1 and CDR2 from the germline V gene are SGDLS and YYNGEE. CDR3 loop: CASRLDNEQFF. DNA of the CDR3: TGTGCCAGCAGATTGGACAATGAGCAGTTCTTC.

As for this clone: A read error is possible here, since a much larger clone lies one base away. This CDR3 reads CAISKGGSLGGTQYF. As DNA, the CDR3 is TGTGCCATCTCTAAGGGGGGGAGTCTCGGCGGTACGCAGTATTTT. The chain has TRBV10-3 and TRBJ2-3, with a tentative D call TRBD2 (7 bases). The CDR3 loop spans 15 amino acids. Trimming shortened V by 8 bases and J by 8 bases, and 23 bases separated the two germline ends. The germline CDR1 and CDR2 sequences are ENHRY and SYGVKD.

V gene TRBV7-9 combines with J gene TRBJ2-7; TRBD1 matches at 9 bases. The ends lost 5 bases at V and 1 base at J; junction bases unmatched: 3. The CDR3 is 14 amino acids. The germline V gene encodes CDR1 SEHNR and CDR2 FQNEAQ (reference sequence). CDR3 nucleotides: TGTGCCAGCAGCCGACAGGGGGGTTCCTACGAGCAGTACTTC. As protein: CASSRQGGSYEQYF.

V and J are TRBV10-3 and TRBJ2-6; 10 bases fit TRBD2. This CDR3 is built from 19 residues. Trimming at V came to 0 bases and at J to 0 bases, leaving 5 bases not matched to a gene. Per germline, CDR1 ENHRY and CDR2 SYGVKD. CDR3 in DNA: TGTGCCATCAGTGAGTCAGGACTAGCGGTCCGCTCTGGGGCCAACGTCCTGACTTTC. It encodes CAISESGLAVRSGANVLTF.

The genes are TRBV2 and TRBJ1-2; a weak D match, TRBD1 (5 bases). V gave up 8 bases and J gave up 6 bases, with 13 bases separating them. Germline CDR1 SNHLY, CDR2 FYNNEI. The CDR3 loop spans 12 amino acids. In DNA, the CDR3 is TGTGCCAGCCGGGGGGTATTCGATGGCTACACCTTC. The encoded protein is CASRGVFDGYTF.

The chain recombines TRBV5-1 with TRBJ2-1; 12 nucleotides match TRBD2. CDR3 size: 17 residues. V was pared by 1 base and J by 0 bases, with 2 bases of the junction left unmatched. Germline CDR1 reads SGHRS; CDR2 reads YFSETQ. CDR3 in DNA: TGCGCCAGCAGCTTGACTAGCGGGGGGAGCTCCTACAATGAGCAGTTCTTC. Protein: CASSLTSGGSSYNEQFF.

This clone showed up just a few times. The chain carries TRBV2 and TRBJ1-1, with D hard to call. Germline V CDR1 and CDR2: SNHLY, FYNNEI. Trimming left V 8 bases short and J 0 bases short, with 10 bases between. The CDR3 totals 13 residues. CDR3 nucleotides: TGTGCCAGCGGGAGGAACATGAACACTGAAGCTTTCTTT. It specifies CASGRNMNTEAFF. Complete variable domain (other parts from reference TRBV2 and TRBJ1-1): EPEVTQTPSHQVTQMGQEVILRCVPISNHLYFYWYRQILGQKVEFLVSFYNNEISEKSEIFDDQFSVERPDGSNFTLKIRSTKLEDSAMYFCASGRNMNTEAFFGQGTRLTVV.

This chain joins TRBV29-1 and TRBJ2-7, with 13 bases fitting TRBD2. CDR1 and CDR2 from the germline V gene are SQVTM and ANQGSEA. V shed 1 base and J 0 bases; nucleotides not matched to a gene: 0. CDR3 size: 15 residues. CDR3 amino acids: CSVEGTSGGSYEQYF. CDR3 coding DNA: TGCAGCGTTGAAGGGACTAGCGGGGGCTCCTACGAGCAGTACTTC.

The chain couples TRBV4-3 to TRBJ1-2; 8 nucleotides match TRBD1. V shed 4 bases, J shed 3 bases, and the junction held 1 base outside the gene matches. The CDR3 spans 13 residues. The germline gives CDR1 LGHNA, CDR2 YSLEER. CDR3 DNA sequence: TGCGCCAGCAGCCTGGACAGGGACTATGGCTACACCTTC. It is translated as CASSLDRDYGYTF.

The V gene is TRBV27, the J gene TRBJ1-2; D may be TRBD1 (5 bases). Trimming cost V 4 bases and J 5 bases, with 14 bases left between them. The CDR3 length is 14 residues. The germline CDR1 and CDR2 sequences are MNHEY and SMNVEV (reference sequence). For the CDR3, the DNA is TGTGCCAGCAGTTCACACCCTGGGACGTATGGCTACACCTTC. Translating gives CASSSHPGTYGYTF.

The V and J genes are TRBV2 and TRBJ2-2; 9 nucleotides match TRBD2. Germline CDR1 SNHLY, CDR2 FYNNEI. Trimming cost V 6 bases and J 6 bases; bases outside gene matches: 17. The CDR3 has 18 amino acids. CDR3 DNA: TGTGCCAGCAGCACCGGGACTAGCCAGATAACGAGGGCCGGGGAGCTGTTTTTT. Protein product: CASSTGTSQITRAGELFF. Combining the CDR3 with reference TRBV2 and TRBJ2-2 gives the whole variable domain EPEVTQTPSHQVTQMGQEVILRCVPISNHLYFYWYRQILGQKVEFLVSFYNNEISEKSEIFDDQFSVERPDGSNFTLKIRSTKLEDSAMYFCASSTGTSQITRAGELFFGEGSRLTVL.

The V call is TRBV9, the J call TRBJ1-4; D gene uncertain. V lost 0 bases to trimming and J lost 8 bases, with 8 bases between them. Germline CDR1 reads SGDLS; CDR2 reads YYNGEE. CDR3 length: 13 amino acids. This CDR3 reads CASSVAPGEKLFF. The CDR3, as DNA: TGTGCCAGCAGCGTAGCCCCCGGAGAAAAACTGTTTTTT.

This clone showed up just once. The chain recombines TRBV7-9 with TRBJ2-5, with D unclear. Germline CDR1 SEHNR, CDR2 FQNEAQ (reference sequence). The V end was cut by 0 bases, the J end by 8 bases, with 4 bases between. The length of the CDR3 is 11 residues. CDR3 amino acids: CASSLADTQYF. As DNA, the CDR3 is TGTGCCAGCAGCTTAGCGGACACCCAGTACTTC. Variable domain in full (rest from reference TRBV7-9 and TRBJ2-5): DTGVSQNPRHKITKRGQNVTFRCDPISEHNRLYWYRQTLGQGPEFLTYFQNEAQLEKSRLLSDRFSAERPKGSFSTLEIQRTEQGDSAMYLCASSLADTQYFGPGTRLLVL.

This chain connects TRBV7-2 to TRBJ2-7; no clear D gene. The germline V and J ends were trimmed by 5 bases and 1 base, with 12 bases remaining between them. CDR1 SGHTA and CDR2 FQGNSA come from the germline V gene. The CDR3 has 14 residues. The CDR3 sequence is CASSLGRVSYEQYF. The CDR3 DNA is TGTGCCAGCAGCCTTGGACGGGTATCCTACGAGCAGTACTTC.

The chain combines TRBV2 with TRBJ1-2; maybe TRBD1 (5 bases). This CDR3 spans 15 amino acids. Trimming cost V 0 bases and J 3 bases, with 11 bases left between them. The germline gives CDR1 SNHLY, CDR2 FYNNEI. The CDR3 DNA follows: TGTGCCAGCAGTGAAGCAAAGGGGCTGGACTATGGCTACACCTTC. Its protein is CASSEAKGLDYGYTF.

This chain joins TRBV11-3 and TRBJ2-7, with no clear D. The CDR3 spans 12 residues. The germline gives CDR1 SGHNT, CDR2 YENEEA. The V gene lost 5 bases and the J gene lost 1 base, with 6 bases spanning the gap. The CDR3 protein is CASSPTSYEQYF. The CDR3 DNA reads TGTGCCAGCAGCCCAACGTCCTACGAGCAGTACTTC.

The genes are TRBV15 and TRBJ1-1; D remains unclear. Per germline, CDR1 LNHNV and CDR2 YYDKDF (reference sequence). This CDR3 comprises 15 residues. V shed 1 base and J shed 1 base, with 10 bases lying between them. CDR3 DNA: TGTGCCACCAGCAGAGTGTCAGTTCAGAACACTGAAGCTTTCTTT. Protein sequence: CATSRVSVQNTEAFF.

V usage is TRBV5-6 and J usage is TRBJ2-7, with 13 nucleotides matching TRBD2. This CDR3 is built from 15 residues. Germline V gives CDR1 SGHDT, CDR2 YYEEEE. V was pared by 4 bases and J by 4 bases, with 5 bases of the junction left unmatched. The CDR3 DNA sequence: TGTGCCAGCAGCCTAGGGACTAGCGGGAAGTACGAGCAGTACTTC. It yields the protein CASSLGTSGKYEQYF.

This clone has more than one count but fewer than ten. This sequence joins TRBV7-3 and TRBJ2-7; the match to TRBD2 covers 8 bases. Losses at the gene ends were 5 bases for V and 4 bases for J; bases not matched to a gene: 10. Germline loops: CDR1 SGHTA, CDR2 FQGTGA. This CDR3 has 15 residues. The CDR3 region has the DNA TGTGCCAGCAGCCCAGGGGCGGGAGGAATGTACGAGCAGTACTTC. Translated: CASSPGAGGMYEQYF.

This sequence joins TRBV19 and TRBJ1-2; no reliable D call. Deletions cut 3 bases from V and 5 bases from J, with 13 bases between. Germline lookup yields CDR1 LNHDA and CDR2 SQIVND (reference sequence). CDR3 length equals 14 residues. The CDR3 region has the DNA TGTGCCAGTAGTATGTGGGGAGGAGAATATGGCTACACCTTC. This codes for CASSMWGGEYGYTF.